This T cell receptor beta chain was sequenced during a study of shared clonotypes between healthy human individuals (dated by TCRdb to about 2020). Regarding the complete study: A few men and a couple of women, aged 18 to 49 years, made up the cohort. Per donor, three plates each were used for CD4 naive and CD4 memory, two for CD8 naive, and one for CD8 memory. Blood TCR repertoires of five healthy adults were deeply sequenced to estimate repertoire size and the extent of clonotype sharing between individuals. To increase sequencing depth and limit assay-specific biases, different laboratories used diverse techniques to prepare libraries and sequence TCR repertoires. Leukapheresis yielded between about 0.85 and 10 billion PBMCs per donor.

On the study overall, not on this receptor specifically: Pairwise subsampling indicated that sequencing depth was expected to affect the degree of clonotype sharing among donors. Across a few donors, around 5% of naive CD4, roughly 3.4% of naive CD8, 2% to 2.5% of memory CD4, and roughly 0.4% of memory CD8 clonotypes were shared. Estimated clonotype richness was generally larger for naive than for memory subsets. Clonotypes shared by all four sorted-subset donors showed higher generation probabilities than non-shared clonotypes. Because the study included a small number of donors, the genetic and exposure-history diversity represented was limited. Sampling was restricted to blood, and TCR repertoires in tissue are likely to differ from TCR repertoires in blood. Rarefaction of sorted-subset datasets indicated incomplete sequencing despite the large sequencing depth.

The donors were healthy, HIV-negative adults who had no recently reported acute infections or vaccinations. All donors were Caucasian adults living in Nashville, Tennessee, USA. CD4+ T cells were enriched by magnetic negative selection, after which naive cells were positively selected on CD45RA and the negative fraction was taken as the memory subset. Blood was obtained by leukapheresis, after which PBMCs were separated by Ficoll-Histopaque density gradient centrifugation and cryopreserved in liquid nitrogen vapor phase. Purity and quantity of every magnetically sorted T cell population were checked by analytical flow cytometry. From each sorted fraction, genomic DNA was isolated and quantified by UV absorbance on a Nanodrop 2000c. From the germline V gene, CDR1 is SGDLS and CDR2 is YYNGEE. V and J are trimmed by 9 bases and 2 bases, and the gene matches miss 15 bases of the junction. From the cysteine up to the phenylalanine, the CDR3 has a length of 17 residues. Solely the CDR3 DNA is kept, with 51 bases framed from the first base.

TCR CDR3 regions were amplified from genomic DNA by multiplex PCR using the deep immunoSEQ assay. Extracted genomic DNA from each cell subset was distributed evenly across all wells of several immunoSEQ 96-well plates, and each plate was treated as a replicate. For sorted subsets, around 0.2 ug of genomic DNA, equivalent to some 30,000 T cell genomes, went into each replicate PCR. The purified libraries were quantified using a Qubit 3.0 fluorometer, sized with a Bioanalyzer 2100, and then quantified again using the KAPA Library Quantification kit. Each immunoSEQ 96-well plate was sequenced on its own single-read 150-cycle Illumina NextSeq 550 flow cell. As for the authors' bioinformatics: Because the immunoSEQ output included only junctional sequences and no quality scores, the filtering could not be the same as the filtering used for full-length reads. Sequences were annotated with PyIR, a Python wrapper for IgBLAST v1.9, using IMGT germline references to assign V/J genes and CDR3. Any read was removed if the V/J assignment was weak (E-value above 1e-6), the CDR3 was missing, or the read contained stop codons, out-of-frame junctions, or ambiguous translated residues. V3J clonotypes were defined by identical inferred V gene, J gene, and CDR3 amino acid sequence. To compute the percentage overlap between repertoires, the number of shared unique clonotypes was divided by the size of the smaller repertoire. Richness of each repertoire was evaluated using RTK rarefaction, the Chao1 estimator, and Recon v2.1 estimates of unobserved clonotypes. Generation probabilities were computed with OLGA for all TCRbeta clonotypes obtained by the gDNA method from several donors. The immuneACCESS repertoire file appears here via TCRdb, limited to in-frame rearrangements. These files lack a portion of the clones; in checked studies, under half of the deficit traces to unresolved V genes, and the cause of the others is not known. That table is the source of V, J and clone size, and D and trimming were worked out from the DNA. The sample table holds some 2.4 million clones, of which roughly 93% were seen once. The leading ten clones occupy around 0.4% of the sample.

A note on this clone: What antigen it recognizes has not been identified. The record has no base qualities; no much larger clone is one base away.

The sample was naive CD4+ T cells from PBMCs. Per the publication, the cell subset or site label means: CD45RA+ positively selected. The chain joins TRBV9 to TRBJ1-5, with 9 junctional bases fitting TRBD1. The sequence derives from a man younger than 35 in good health. Some clones in this sample may be carry-over from other donors' samples. The nucleotide sequence is TGTGCCAACTGCCGGGACAGGGAATTTTTTGGCAATCAGCCCCAGCATTTT. Its protein is CANCRDREFFGNQPQHF.